The T cell receptor (beta chain) described here comes from a study of identical twins. Whole-study results and caveats: Some out-of-frame alpha sequences were shared by twins, and these showed excess low generation probability. Conclusions rested on cross-sectional statistics rather than following the same donors. Beta out-of-frame sequences displayed a weaker excess of sharing between twins.

Trimming stripped 6 bases from V and 4 bases from J, with 6 bases between. The CDR3 runs 12 residues. Germline CDR1 LGHDT, CDR2 YNNKEL (reference sequence). TCRdb re-called the 5' RACE reads through MiXCR, storing one row per CDR3 protein. The table shows approximately 690,000 distinct CDR3 sequences, with approximately 6% occurring only once. At least ten counts were recorded for this clonotype. As yet, its antigen is unknown. The J gene is TRBJ2-2, the V gene TRBV3-1; D gene uncertain. Specimen: naive T cells sorted from blood. This TCR came from a man between 18 and 35 years old in good health. DNA of the CDR3: TGTGCCAGCAGGGGTAGCACCGGGGAGCTGTTTTTT. It encodes CASRGSTGELFF.